Following are 22 T cell receptor beta chains from one sample sequenced in a study of blood T cell repertoires in COVID-19. Generated by immunoSEQ multiplex PCR, the TCRdb table keeps only in-frame clones and is missing some. The table shows 200,000 to 250,000 clones, with around 86% occurring only once. The sample was peripheral blood. These TCRs come from a man aged 55 to 70 with acute or convalescent COVID-19.

Written as DNA, the CDR3 is TGCGCCAGCAGTCCCGGGACAGGGACTGAAGCTTTCTTT. The encoded protein is CASSPGTGTEAFF. The chain couples TRBV10-2 to TRBJ1-1, with 9 positions matching TRBD1. Germline V CDR1 and CDR2: WSHSY, SAAADI. V lost 5 bases, J lost 5 bases, and 3 bases stayed unmatched. CDR3 length equals 13 residues.

There are a few counts of this clone. This chain links TRBV14 with TRBJ2-3, with D maybe TRBD1 (6 bases). The V and J ends lost 0 bases and 8 bases respectively, with 12 bases between them. CDR1 SGHDN and CDR2 FVKESK come from the germline V gene. CDR3 size: 14 residues. The CDR3 DNA sequence: TGTGCCAGCAGCCAAGACACAGGGATCGGTACGCAGTATTTT. Its protein product is CASSQDTGIGTQYF.

The chain uses TRBV18 and TRBJ2-3; 12 bases agree with TRBD2. J was trimmed by 6 bases and V by 5 bases; bases with no gene match: 9. CDR1 and CDR2 (germline): KGHSH, LQKENI. This CDR3 has 16 residues. CDR3 protein: CASSTQLAGGPDTQYF. DNA of the CDR3: TGTGCCAGCTCAACCCAACTAGCGGGGGGCCCCGATACGCAGTATTTT.

The chain recombines TRBV6-4 with TRBJ1-1, with a tentative D call TRBD1 (6 bases). CDR1 is MRHNA, CDR2 SNTAGT, per germline. V lost 8 bases, J lost 3 bases, and 22 bases lay in between. The CDR3 covers 16 residues. The chain's CDR3 is CASAEQRGQGYTEAFF. CDR3 DNA: TGTGCCAGCGCCGAGCAGCGGGGGCAGGGGTACACTGAAGCTTTCTTT.

This chain links TRBV5-1 with TRBJ2-5; 7 bases map to TRBD1. Germline CDR1 is SGHRS and CDR2 is YFSETQ. V lost 0 bases to trimming and J lost 2 bases; unmatched junction nucleotides: 10. The CDR3 consists of 17 residues. CDR3 DNA: TGCGCCAGCAGCTTGGGTTTTAGGGGGCGGATACAAGAGACCCAGTACTTC. It yields the protein CASSLGFRGRIQETQYF.

This chain uses TRBV19 with TRBJ2-6; maybe TRBD1 (6 bases). Looked up from germline, CDR1 is LNHDA and CDR2 is SQIVND (reference sequence). The CDR3 has 13 residues. V was shortened by 6 bases and J by 9 bases, with 12 bases between the two germline ends. The DNA of the CDR3 is TGTGCCAGTAGCAAACAGGGATTCAACGTCCTGACTTTC. Protein product: CASSKQGFNVLTF.

This chain links TRBV19 with TRBJ2-2, with 12 bases matching TRBD2. CDR1 LNHDA and CDR2 SQIVND come from the germline V gene (reference sequence). V was clipped by 1 base and J by 5 bases; unmatched bases: 2. The CDR3 sequence is 16 residues long. The CDR3 nucleotides read TGTGCCAGTAGTATAGTACTAGCGGGGGGAACCGGGGAGCTGTTTTTT. Translation gives CASSIVLAGGTGELFF.

V gene TRBV6-5 combines with J gene TRBJ2-3, with 9 bases aligning to TRBD1. Germline CDR1 and CDR2: MNHEY and SVGAGI. The CDR3 extends over 15 amino acids. Losses at the gene ends were 6 bases for V and 3 bases for J; bases not matched to a gene: 7. CDR3 bases: TGTGCCAGCAGGGACAGGGGAGAAGGGACAGATACGCAGTATTTT. As protein: CASRDRGEGTDTQYF.

In nucleotides, the CDR3 is TGTGCCAGCAGTGTCGGACTAGCGGGGGGTGGGAATGAGCAGTTCTTC. Translated: CASSVGLAGGGNEQFF. The chain couples TRBV2 to TRBJ2-1; 14 nucleotides line up with TRBD2. Germline V CDR1 and CDR2: SNHLY, FYNNEI. The CDR3 is made up of 16 amino acids. V trimming: 4 bases; J trimming: 7 bases; junction bases outside the gene matches: 6.

The chain links TRBV4-3 to TRBJ2-7; 9 positions agree with TRBD2. The germline gives CDR1 LGHNA, CDR2 YSLEER. This CDR3 contains 16 residues. V lost 0 bases, J lost 2 bases, and 5 bases stayed unmatched. CDR3 DNA: TGCGCCAGCAGCCAAGAGGCTAGCGGGGAGGCCTACGAGCAGTACTTC. Protein product: CASSQEASGEAYEQYF.

CDR3 sequence (DNA): TGTGCCAGCAGCTTTGAAGAGGCAGGGGGAGCTTTCTTT. Its translation is CASSFEEAGGAFF. The chain uses TRBV7-2 and TRBJ1-1; 7 positions agree with TRBD1. Germline V lookup: CDR1 SGHTA, CDR2 FQGNSA. The V segment lost 3 bases and the J segment 10 bases; nucleotides outside the gene matches: 8. This CDR3 comprises 13 residues.

V gene TRBV6-1 combines with J gene TRBJ1-1; D is perhaps TRBD1 (6 bases). Germline V gene lookup returns CDR1 MNHNS and CDR2 SASEGT. Trimming took off 2 bases at V and 11 bases at J, with 27 bases between the two ends. The CDR3 runs 17 residues. The CDR3 DNA follows: TGTGCCAGCAGTGAATTCCTTTCAACGGTGGGGGGGCTGATTGCTTTCTTT. Its translation is CASSEFLSTVGGLIAFF.

This sequence joins TRBV5-5 and TRBJ2-5; 9 positions agree with TRBD2. The germline CDR1 and CDR2 sequences are SGHKS and YYEKEE (reference sequence). This CDR3 spans 15 amino acids. The ends lost 1 base at V and 5 bases at J; junction bases unmatched: 6. CDR3 DNA sequence: TGTGCCAGCAGCTTGATGCGGGGGGGTCCGGAGACCCAGTACTTC. Residues: CASSLMRGGPETQYF.

This chain connects TRBV7-8 to TRBJ1-2; 10 bases align to TRBD1. CDR1 is SGHVS, CDR2 FQNEAQ, per germline. This CDR3 has 17 amino acids. The J segment lost 1 base and the V segment lost 3 bases, leaving 8 bases of the junction unmatched. CDR3 DNA: TGTGCCAGCAGCTTGCGTCCGACAGGGGGCATTAACTATGGCTACACCTTC. It encodes CASSLRPTGGINYGYTF.

The DNA of the CDR3 is TGTGCCAGCGGGGACAGGGGGTGGGAGCAGTACTTC. It specifies CASGDRGWEQYF. The chain uses TRBV28 and TRBJ2-7; 11 nucleotides match TRBD1. The ends lost 8 bases at V and 7 bases at J; junction bases unmatched: 4. Per the germline V gene, CDR1 is MDHEN and CDR2 is SYDVKM. The CDR3 extends over 12 amino acids. Looking up the rest from reference TRBV28 and TRBJ2-7 gives the full variable domain: DVKVTQSSRYLVKRTGEKVFLECVQDMDHENMFWYRQDPGLGLRLIYFSYDVKMKEKGDIPEGYSVSREKKERFSLILESASTNQTSMYLCASGDRGWEQYFGPGTRLTVT.

The J gene is TRBJ2-3, the V gene TRBV5-4, with D perhaps matching TRBD1 (6 bases). From germline, CDR1 is SGHNT and CDR2 YYREEE (reference sequence). The V and J ends lost 4 bases and 6 bases respectively, with 12 bases between them. This CDR3 is built from 13 residues. CDR3 sequence (DNA): TGTGCCAGCAGCGAGACAGGAGCCGATACGCAGTATTTT. It codes for CASSETGADTQYF.

The rearrangement joins TRBV16 to TRBJ1-6, with 8 bases matching TRBD1. The V gene end was trimmed by 4 bases and the J gene end by 7 bases; junction bases not matched to a gene: 6. Germline lookup yields CDR1 KGHSY and CDR2 FQNENV. This CDR3 is 15 amino acids long. The CDR3 nucleotides are TGTGCCAGCAGCCCCCCGAGACAGGGGAATTCACCCCTCCACTTT. Translated, it gives CASSPPRQGNSPLHF.

The J gene is TRBJ1-4, the V gene TRBV4-1; D unresolved. The length of the CDR3 is 15 residues. The germline V gene has CDR1 MGHRA and CDR2 YSYEKL. V dropped 3 bases and J dropped 2 bases, with 10 bases sitting between them. CDR3 nucleotides: TGCGCCAGCAGCCAGAGTGGCGGGACTAATGAAAAACTGTTTTTT. It specifies CASSQSGGTNEKLFF.

V is TRBV7-9 and J is TRBJ2-7; 8 positions agree with TRBD1. With 6 bases clipped from V and 3 bases from J, the junction kept 4 bases outside the gene matches. Per the germline V gene, CDR1 is SEHNR and CDR2 is FQNEAQ (reference sequence). The CDR3 length is 13 residues. CDR3 sequence: CASRGTGDYEQYF. Here the CDR3 DNA reads TGTGCCAGCAGGGGGACAGGAGACTACGAGCAGTACTTC.

A single count supports this clone. The chain links TRBV15 to TRBJ1-4, with TRBD1 as a possible D gene (6 bases). The CDR3 sequence is 13 residues long. Germline V gene data show CDR1 as LNHNV and CDR2 as YYDKDF (reference sequence). Trimming took off 8 bases at V and 8 bases at J, with 15 bases between the two ends. The CDR3 DNA is TGTGCCACCGGGAGGGGGAGAGGCGAAAAACTGTTTTTT. It translates to CATGRGRGEKLFF. Complete variable domain (other parts from reference TRBV15 and TRBJ1-4): DAMVIQNPRYQVTQFGKPVTLSCSQTLNHNVMYWYQQKSSQAPKLLFHYYDKDFNNEADTPDNFQSRRPNTSFCFLDIRSPGLGDTAMYLCATGRGRGEKLFFGSGTQLSVL.

V gene TRBV7-2 combines with J gene TRBJ2-5; D ambiguous. From germline, CDR1 is SGHTA and CDR2 FQGNSA. CDR3 length equals 16 residues. V lost 1 base and J 4 bases, leaving 16 bases between the germline ends. DNA for the CDR3: TGTGCCAGCAGCTTAGGTAGTCTGGAGAAGCCAGAGACCCAGTACTTC. This gives the protein CASSLGSLEKPETQYF.

CDR3 sequence reads: CASSVDLPRRNGYTF. The DNA for the CDR3 is TGTGCCAGCAGCGTAGACCTCCCCCGGAGGAATGGCTACACCTTC. V is TRBV9 and J is TRBJ1-2; D is unresolved. This CDR3 is built from 15 residues. Trimming pared 0 bases from V and 6 bases from J, leaving 15 bases between. Germline lookup yields CDR1 SGDLS and CDR2 YYNGEE. The full variable domain, rest sourced from reference TRBV9 and TRBJ1-2, is DSGVTQTPKHLITATGQRVTLRCSPRSGDLSVYWYQQSLDQGLQFLIQYYNGEERAKGNILERFSAQQFPDLHSELNLSSLELGDSALYFCASSVDLPRRNGYTFGSGTRLTVV.